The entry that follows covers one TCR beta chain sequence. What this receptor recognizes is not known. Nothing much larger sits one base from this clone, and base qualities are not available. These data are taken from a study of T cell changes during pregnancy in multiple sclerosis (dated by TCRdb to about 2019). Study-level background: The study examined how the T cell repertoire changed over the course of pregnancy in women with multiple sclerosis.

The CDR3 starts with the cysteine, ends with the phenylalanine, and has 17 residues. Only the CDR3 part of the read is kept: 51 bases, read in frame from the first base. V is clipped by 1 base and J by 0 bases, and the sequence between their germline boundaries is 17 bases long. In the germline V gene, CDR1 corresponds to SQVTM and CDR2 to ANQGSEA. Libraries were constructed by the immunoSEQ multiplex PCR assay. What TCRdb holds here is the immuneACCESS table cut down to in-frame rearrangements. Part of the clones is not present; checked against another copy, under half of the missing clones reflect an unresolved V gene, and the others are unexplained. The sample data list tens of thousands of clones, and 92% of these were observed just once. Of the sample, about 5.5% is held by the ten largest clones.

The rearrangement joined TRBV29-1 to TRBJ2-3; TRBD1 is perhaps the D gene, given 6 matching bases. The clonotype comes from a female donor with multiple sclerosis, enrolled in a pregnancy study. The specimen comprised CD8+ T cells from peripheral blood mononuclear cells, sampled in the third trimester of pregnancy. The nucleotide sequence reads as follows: TGCAGCGTTGAAGGACAGGACTTATTTCTGAGCACAGATACGCAGTATTTT. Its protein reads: CSVEGQDLFLSTDTQYF.